This T cell receptor beta chain is drawn from a study of shared clonotypes between healthy human individuals. This clone was counted a single time. Its antigen is not identified. Adult Caucasians living in Nashville, Tennessee made up all of the donors. Study outcomes and limitations: Sharing across four donors was highest in naive CD4 (around 5%) and lowest in memory CD8 (0.4%).

The authors split each subset's genomic DNA evenly across several immunoSEQ plates. Per the original data handling: Filtering differed for immunoSEQ, which gave only junction sequences without quality scores. Measured with immunoSEQ multiplex PCR; TCRdb has only the in-frame clones, and not every one. That table supplies the V and J calls and clone size; D and trimming were determined from the DNA. The sample contains over a million clones, around 98% of which appear only once. The sample was naive CD4+ T cells sorted from blood. Noted subset: CD45RA+ positively selected. The receptor's source is a young man in good health.

This CDR3 reads CASSLSGNTIYF. The CDR3 DNA sequence: TGTGCCAGCAGCTTGTCCGGAAACACCATATATTTT. The rearrangement links TRBV11-2 to TRBJ1-3; D is ambiguous. This CDR3 comprises 12 residues. Trimming pared 3 bases from V and 4 bases from J, leaving 4 bases between. Germline V CDR1 and CDR2: SGHAT, FQNNGV.